Only one count was recorded for the clone carrying this T cell receptor (beta chain). The antigen is unknown. Data came from immunoSEQ multiplex PCR; TCRdb stores just in-frame clones and leaves some out. The data contain approximately 400,000 clones, 92% of them singletons. The source of the sample is a study of Ad26.COV2.S vaccination and SARS-CoV-2 variants. Whole-study findings and limits: Individuals receiving vaccine had higher spike-specific TCR breadth than placebo recipients did. Spike-specific responses of CD8+ and CD4+ T cells were reported to display substantial breadth after vaccination.

Germline V gives CDR1 SEHNR, CDR2 FQNEAQ (reference sequence). V lost 5 bases, J lost 11 bases, and 15 bases lay in between. The CDR3 runs 12 residues. The sequencing here drew on peripheral blood, taken after recovery from COVID-19. The sequence derives from a human donor who had recovered from COVID-19. The J gene is TRBJ1-1, the V gene TRBV7-9; D gene uncertain. The CDR3 DNA is TGTGCCAGCAGCCGGGAGGCCCCGGAGGCTTTCTTT. Its translation is CASSREAPEAFF.